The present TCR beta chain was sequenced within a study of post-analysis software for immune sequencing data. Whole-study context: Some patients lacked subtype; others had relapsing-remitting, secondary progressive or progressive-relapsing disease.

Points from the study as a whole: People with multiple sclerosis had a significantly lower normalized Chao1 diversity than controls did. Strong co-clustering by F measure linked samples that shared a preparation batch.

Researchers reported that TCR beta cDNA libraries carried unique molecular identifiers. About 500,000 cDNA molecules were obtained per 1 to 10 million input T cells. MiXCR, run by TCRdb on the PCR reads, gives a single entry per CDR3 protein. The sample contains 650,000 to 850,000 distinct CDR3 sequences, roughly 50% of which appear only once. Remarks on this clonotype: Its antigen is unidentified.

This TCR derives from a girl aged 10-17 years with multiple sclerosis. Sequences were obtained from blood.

CDR3 sequence: CATSRALEGTYEQYF. The CDR3 DNA follows: TGTGCCACCAGCAGAGCTCTTGAAGGAACCTACGAGCAGTACTTC. The chain links TRBV15 to TRBJ2-7, with no clear D. Germline CDR1 reads LNHNV; CDR2 reads YYDKDF (reference sequence). The CDR3 is 15 amino acids. Trimming removed 1 base from V and 2 bases from J, with 12 bases in between.